Each of the 25 T cell receptor beta chains below was sequenced from the same sample in a study of tumor-infiltrating lymphocytes in oesophageal squamous cell carcinoma (dated by TCRdb to 2016 to 2017). The library was built by means of PCR. Data came from an Illumina HiSeq 2000. TCRdb trimmed public reads at Q25 via fastp, called clones via MiXCR and kept in-frame beta chains. Rows matching on CDR3 protein sequence are summarized as one entry with the most common DNA and genes. Recorded for this sample are 15,000 to 20,000 distinct CDR3 sequences; 44% of them occurred a single time. 41% of the sample lies in the top ten. The sequencing input was blood. The source of these receptors is a female donor with esophageal squamous cell carcinoma.

As to this clonotype: The junction and the germline gene differ at one end; a read error may be behind it. This sequence joins TRBV7-7 and TRBJ2-1; 9 nucleotides line up with TRBD2. CDR1 and CDR2 from the germline V gene are SSHAT and FNYEAQ (reference sequence). This CDR3 has 15 residues. The CDR3 loop is CASSLFSGSYNEQFF. The CDR3 bases are TGTGCTAGCAGCTTATTTAGCGGGAGTTACAATGAGCAGTTCTTC.

Remarks on this clonotype: The conserved phenylalanine or tryptophan normally closing the CDR3 is absent here, so this likely arose from a read error. Because the CDR3's place on the DNA is in doubt, the DNA is left out and the CDR3 is given as listed by TCRdb. J is TRBJ2-7 and V is TRBV12-3 or TRBV12-4; the table gives TRBD2 as D, unverified against the DNA. Ends included, the CDR3 has 16 residues. CDR3: CASSRLPGSDGYTFGS.

As regards this clonotype: One end of the junction fails to match germline, which may point to a read error. The chain recombines TRBV7-6 with TRBJ1-5, with D unresolved. The CDR3 covers 13 residues. Germline values: CDR1 SGHVS, CDR2 FNYEAQ. The CDR3 here is CASSLVHGEPQHF. As DNA, the CDR3 is TGTGCTAGCAGCTTAGTTCATGGGGAGCCCCAGCATTTT.

The chain joins TRBV6-1 to TRBJ2-3, with TRBD1 as a possible D gene (6 bases). V was pared by 1 base and J by 2 bases, with 7 bases between. Looked up from germline, CDR1 is MNHNS and CDR2 is SASEGT. The CDR3 is 14 residues long. In nucleotides, the CDR3 is TGTGCCAGCAGTGAAGGGGACAACACAGATACGCAGTATTTT. Translating gives CASSEGDNTDTQYF.

This clonotype was recorded a few times. The chain couples TRBV6-9 to TRBJ1-1, with D uncertain. The CDR3 totals 14 residues. CDR1 is MNHGY, CDR2 SVAAGI, per germline. V was shortened by 6 bases and J by 5 bases, with 16 bases between the two germline ends. The CDR3 DNA reads as TGTGCCAGCAGCACCGAGGAGGGAGGGACTGAAGCTTTCTTT. Protein sequence: CASSTEEGGTEAFF.

The CDR3 coding sequence is TGTGCCAGCAGTTACTTCGTGCTAGCGGGTTCCTACGAGCAGTACTTC. Its translation is CASSYFVLAGSYEQYF. The chain combines TRBV6-2 or TRBV6-3 with TRBJ2-7; 8 nucleotides line up with TRBD2. With 1 base clipped from V and 1 base from J, the junction kept 6 bases outside the gene matches. The CDR3 has 16 residues. Germline V gene data show CDR1 as MNHEY and CDR2 as SVGEGT.

This clonotype was recorded a few times. The V gene is TRBV4-2, the J gene TRBJ1-1; TRBD1 agrees at 9 bases. The CDR3 has 14 residues. V lost 4 bases to trimming and J lost 1 base; unmatched junction nucleotides: 1. The germline V gene encodes CDR1 LGHNA and CDR2 YNFKEQ. The CDR3 region has the DNA TGTGCCAGCAGCCCGGGACAGGGGAACACTGAAGCTTTCTTT. It translates to CASSPGQGNTEAFF.

This clonotype has only a few counts. CDR3 nucleotide sequence: TGTGCCAGCAGCTTAACCCGCACCTACGAGCAGTACTTC. It specifies CASSLTRTYEQYF. The chain links TRBV7-3 to TRBJ2-1, with unresolved D. The J call may be faulty, since TRBJ2-7 better matches the DNA end. This CDR3 is built from 13 residues. In germline, CDR1 is SGHTA, CDR2 FQGTGA.

Regarding this clonotype: This could be a read error, since a much larger clone is one nucleotide away. V gene TRBV10-1 combines with J gene TRBJ2-4, with a weak D call TRBD1 (5 bases). The DNA end favors TRBJ2-1, so the J call may be wrong. The CDR3 totals 13 residues. Germline assignment: CDR1 WNHNN and CDR2 SYGVQD (reference sequence). This chain's CDR3 is CASSDRVGYEQFF. The CDR3 coding sequence is TGCGCCAGCAGTGACAGGGTTGGATACGAGCAGTTCTTC.

The chain recombines TRBV12-3 or TRBV12-4 with TRBJ2-5, with D possibly matching TRBD2 (6 bases). V dropped 6 bases and J dropped 11 bases, with 16 bases sitting between them. The CDR3 consists of 12 residues. CDR3 region: CASRLTGTRQYF. CDR3 sequence (DNA): TGTGCCAGCAGACTAACCGGGACTCGGCAGTACTTC.

The rearrangement links TRBV6-5 to TRBJ1-1, with a tentative D call TRBD1 (5 bases). The CDR3 totals 13 residues. Germline loops: CDR1 MNHEY, CDR2 SVGAGI. With 0 bases removed from V and 9 bases from J, the gap between germline ends came to 11 bases. CDR3 sequence: CASSYSIADKAFF. In nucleotides, the CDR3 is TGTGCCAGCAGTTACTCGATTGCGGACAAAGCTTTCTTT.

The chain links TRBV7-8 to TRBJ2-7, with D maybe TRBD1 (5 bases). The CDR3 length is 14 residues. Between the trimmed V and J ends, which lost 1 base and 3 bases, there was a span of 10 bases. CDR1 is SGHVS, CDR2 FQNEAQ, per germline. The CDR3 coding sequence is TGTGCCAGCAGCTTAGGGCCAGGGAACTACGAGCAGTACTTC. Encoded protein: CASSLGPGNYEQYF.

The chain employs TRBV4-2 and TRBJ2-5; D unresolved. Looked up from germline, CDR1 is LGHNA and CDR2 is YNFKEQ. Deletions cut 4 bases from V and 5 bases from J, with 17 bases between. The CDR3 extends over 15 amino acids. The CDR3 coding sequence is TGTGCCAGCAGCCGGGGATCAGCTTGGACGGAGACCCAGTACTTC. Its protein product is CASSRGSAWTETQYF.

The rearrangement uses TRBV6-2 or TRBV6-3 and TRBJ2-6; TRBD1 matches 7 bases. The CDR3 length is 17 residues. The V segment lost 2 bases and the J segment 0 bases; nucleotides outside the gene matches: 4. Germline V lookup: CDR1 MNHEY, CDR2 SVGEGT. The CDR3: CASSYGDSFSGANVLTF. As DNA, the CDR3 is TGTGCCAGCAGTTACGGGGACAGCTTCTCTGGGGCCAACGTCCTGACTTTC.

This clonotype was detected a few times. V is TRBV7-9 and J is TRBJ2-2; D is ambiguous. The CDR3 covers 15 residues. The germline V gene encodes CDR1 SEHNR and CDR2 FQNEAQ (reference sequence). The germline V and J ends were trimmed by 2 bases and 6 bases, with 13 bases remaining between them. CDR3: CASSLFMGAPGELFF. In DNA, the CDR3 is TGTGCCAGCAGCTTATTTATGGGTGCTCCCGGGGAGCTGTTTTTT. The whole variable domain, remainder taken from reference TRBV7-9 and TRBJ2-2, is DTGVSQNPRHKITKRGQNVTFRCDPISEHNRLYWYRQTLGQGPEFLTYFQNEAQLEKSRLLSDRFSAERPKGSFSTLEIQRTEQGDSAMYLCASSLFMGAPGELFFGEGSRLTVL.

This sequence joins TRBV6-2 or TRBV6-3 and TRBJ2-1, with 13 nucleotides matching TRBD2. The J call may be incorrect, as the DNA end agrees better with TRBJ2-7. CDR3 length equals 15 residues. Germline V gene sequence: CDR1 MNHEY, CDR2 SVGEGT. CDR3 region: CASTQGLAGYNEQYF. CDR3 DNA: TGTGCCAGCACCCAGGGACTAGCGGGGTACAATGAGCAGTACTTC.

The V and J genes are TRBV6-8 and TRBJ1-1, with 9 bases identical to TRBD1. Gene TRBJ2-7 matches the end of the DNA better, so the J call may be wrong. In germline, CDR1 is MNHGY, CDR2 SAAAGT. The CDR3 is 14 amino acids. CDR3 nucleotides: TGTGCCAGCAATGGACAGGGGAGCGCCTACGAGCAGTACTTC. Residues: CASNGQGSAYEQYF.

In the case of this clonotype: It may be a read error: a sequence one base away is much more abundant. The chain joins TRBV19 to TRBJ1-1; D gene ambiguous. The length of the CDR3 is 14 residues. Germline V gene sequence: CDR1 LNHDA, CDR2 SQIVND (reference sequence). V was clipped by 5 bases and J by 4 bases, with 14 bases between them. The CDR3 sequence is CASSARRLGTEAFF. The CDR3 nucleotides are TGTGCCAGTAGTGCCAGGAGGCTGGGCACTGAAGCTTTCTTT.

The V gene is TRBV4-3, the J gene TRBJ2-5, with D perhaps matching TRBD2 (5 bases). The CDR3 is 14 amino acids. Trimming shortened V by 1 base and J by 5 bases, and 11 bases separated the two germline ends. Germline V gives CDR1 LGHNA, CDR2 YSLEER. This chain's CDR3 is CASSQGGLGETQYF. The DNA for the CDR3 is TGCGCCAGCAGCCAAGGAGGGCTAGGGGAGACCCAGTACTTC.

Many counts were recorded for this clonotype. A read error is likely, as this CDR3 ends without the conserved phenylalanine or tryptophan. The DNA is omitted, as the CDR3 cannot be located on it reliably, and the CDR3 follows TCRdb's listing. The genes are TRBV7-6 and TRBJ2-6; TRBD1, the table's D call, lacks a check against the DNA. The germline V gene has CDR1 SGHVS and CDR2 FNYEAQ. The CDR3 is 8 residues long, counting both termini. CDR3 amino acids: CASSLPRQ.

V gene TRBV7-2 combines with J gene TRBJ2-3; D might be TRBD1 (6 bases). Germline CDR1 reads SGHTA; CDR2 reads FQGNSA. The CDR3 consists of 15 residues. The ends were cut back, 5 bases at V and 6 bases at J, with 18 bases in the middle. The CDR3, as DNA: TGTGCCAGCAGCCCCCCAGGGGCGCAATTGGATACGCAGTATTTT. This encodes CASSPPGAQLDTQYF.

This clonotype came up a few times. The chain has TRBV6-6 and TRBJ2-3; 8 nucleotides align to TRBD2. Germline V lookup: CDR1 MNHNY, CDR2 SVGAGI (reference sequence). There are 13 residues in the CDR3. V lost 2 bases to trimming and J lost 11 bases; unmatched junction nucleotides: 6. In nucleotides, the CDR3 is TGTGCCAGCAGTTACCTAGGGACTAGGTTGCAGTATTTT. Translated: CASSYLGTRLQYF.

This clonotype was counted ten times or more. The J gene is TRBJ1-2, the V gene TRBV5-1, with D unresolved. This CDR3 region has 18 residues. V was trimmed by 0 bases and J by 8 bases, leaving 26 bases between them. Germline CDR1 and CDR2: SGHRS and YFSETQ. This CDR3 is CASSLGIGGGSSPGGYTF. The CDR3 DNA is TGCGCCAGCAGCTTGGGCATTGGAGGTGGCAGCTCCCCTGGGGGCTACACCTTC.

The chain recombines TRBV10-3 with TRBJ2-5, with D hard to call. CDR1 is ENHRY and CDR2 is SYGVKD in the germline V gene. The length of the CDR3 is 13 residues. The V end lost 8 bases, the J end lost 2 bases, and 12 bases lay between the germline ends. The CDR3 DNA follows: TGTGCCATCCACGAGCAATTGCAAGAGACCCAGTACTTC. This gives the protein CAIHEQLQETQYF.

This clonotype was seen ten or more times. This chain links TRBV27 with TRBJ1-1; 8 bases agree with TRBD1. Germline trimming cut 6 bases from V and 5 bases from J; bases unmatched to any gene: 8. The CDR3 contains 14 residues. The V gene's germline CDR1 is MNHEY and CDR2 SMNVEV (reference sequence). The CDR3, as DNA: TGTGCCAGCAGACAGACAGGGGCGTATACTGAAGCTTTCTTT. Translated: CASRQTGAYTEAFF.